Sequencing of this T cell receptor beta chain was carried out in a study of cytomegalovirus exposure and HLA in healthy donors. Overall study findings and caveats: The productive fraction for most TCR beta V segments was about 90% or about 30% in an earlier analysis. V segments that were indistinguishable, TRBV6-2 and TRBV6-3 among them, were omitted from analysis.

Points on this clone: The target antigen is unknown.

Germline CDR1 reads MDHEN; CDR2 reads SYDVKM. With V trimmed by 5 bases and J by 1 base, 7 bases remained unmatched. CDR3 length: 15 amino acids. The primer mix had 60 Vbeta and 13 Jbeta primers. Per the study methods: About 11 million of about 80 million unique TCR beta chains were shared, per a later count. Clones were sequenced by immunoSEQ multiplex PCR, and TCRdb holds only the in-frame ones, with some missing. The V and J calls and clone size are taken from that table; D and trimming were inferred from the DNA. The repertoire holds roughly 200,000 clones, with roughly 80% as singletons. This clonotype originated in a man aged 25 to 45 in good health and CMV-seronegative. Specimen: PBMCs. The J gene is TRBJ1-1, the V gene TRBV28, with 7 bases fitting TRBD1. The CDR3, as DNA: TGTGCCAGCAGTGCCCCCGGGACAGCGAACACTGAAGCTTTCTTT. Protein: CASSAPGTANTEAFF. Looking up the rest from reference TRBV28 and TRBJ1-1 gives the full variable domain: DVKVTQSSRYLVKRTGEKVFLECVQDMDHENMFWYRQDPGLGLRLIYFSYDVKMKEKGDIPEGYSVSREKKERFSLILESASTNQTSMYLCASSAPGTANTEAFFGQGTRLTVV.